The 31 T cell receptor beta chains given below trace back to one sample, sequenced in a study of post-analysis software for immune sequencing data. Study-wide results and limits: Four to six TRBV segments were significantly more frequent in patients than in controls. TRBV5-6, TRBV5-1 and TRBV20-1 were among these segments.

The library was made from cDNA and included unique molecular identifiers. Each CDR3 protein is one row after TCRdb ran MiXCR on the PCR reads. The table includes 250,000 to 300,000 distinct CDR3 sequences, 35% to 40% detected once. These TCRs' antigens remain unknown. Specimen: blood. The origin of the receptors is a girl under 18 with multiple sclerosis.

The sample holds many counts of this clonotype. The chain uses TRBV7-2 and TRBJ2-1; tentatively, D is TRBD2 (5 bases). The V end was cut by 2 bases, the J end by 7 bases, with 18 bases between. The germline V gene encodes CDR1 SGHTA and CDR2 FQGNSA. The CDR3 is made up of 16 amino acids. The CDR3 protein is CASSLRSGLSVNEQFF. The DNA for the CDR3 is TGTGCCAGCAGCTTACGGTCGGGATTATCGGTGAATGAGCAGTTCTTC.

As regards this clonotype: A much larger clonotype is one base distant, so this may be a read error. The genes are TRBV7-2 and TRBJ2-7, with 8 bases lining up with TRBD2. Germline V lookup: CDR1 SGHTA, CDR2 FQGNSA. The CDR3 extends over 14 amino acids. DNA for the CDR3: TGTGCCAGCAGCTTAAGGACGGGAGGGTACGAGCTGTACTTC. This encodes CASSLRTGGYELYF.

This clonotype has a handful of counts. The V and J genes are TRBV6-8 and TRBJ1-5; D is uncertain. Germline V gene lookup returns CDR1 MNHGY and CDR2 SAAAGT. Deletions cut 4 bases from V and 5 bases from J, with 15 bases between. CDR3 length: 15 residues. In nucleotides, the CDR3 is TGTGCCAGCAGTTCGGGCACCGCGAGGGATCAGCCCCAGCATTTT. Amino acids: CASSSGTARDQPQHF.

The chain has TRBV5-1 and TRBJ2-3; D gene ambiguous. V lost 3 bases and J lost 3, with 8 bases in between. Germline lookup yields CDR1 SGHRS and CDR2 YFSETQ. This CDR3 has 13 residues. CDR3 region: CASSSPRTDTQYF. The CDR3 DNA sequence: TGCGCCAGCAGCTCTCCCCGTACAGATACGCAGTATTTT.

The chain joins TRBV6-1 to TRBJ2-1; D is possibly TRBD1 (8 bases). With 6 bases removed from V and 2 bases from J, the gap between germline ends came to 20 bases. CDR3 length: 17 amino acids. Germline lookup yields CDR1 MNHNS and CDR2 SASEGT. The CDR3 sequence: CASRQQQGGLAYNEQFF. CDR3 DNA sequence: TGTGCCAGCAGACAACAACAGGGGGGGCTAGCCTACAATGAGCAGTTCTTC.

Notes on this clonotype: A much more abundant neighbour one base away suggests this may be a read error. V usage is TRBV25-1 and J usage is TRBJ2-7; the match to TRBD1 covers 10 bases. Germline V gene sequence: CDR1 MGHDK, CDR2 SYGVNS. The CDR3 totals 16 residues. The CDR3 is CASSHGTGVSSYEQCF. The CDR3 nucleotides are TGTGCCAGCAGTCACGGGACAGGGGTATCCTCCTACGAGCAGTGCTTC.

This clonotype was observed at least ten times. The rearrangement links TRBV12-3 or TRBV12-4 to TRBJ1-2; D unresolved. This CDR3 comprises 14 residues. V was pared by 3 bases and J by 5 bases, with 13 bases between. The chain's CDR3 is CASSLSSGPYGYTF. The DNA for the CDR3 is TGTGCCAGCAGTTTGTCTTCCGGCCCATATGGCTACACCTTC.

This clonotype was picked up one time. CDR3 sequence (DNA): TGCAGCGTCCCCAGCGTAACTAATGAAAAACTGTTTTTT. It specifies CSVPSVTNEKLFF. This chain uses TRBV29-1 with TRBJ1-4; no definite D call. CDR1 is SQVTM, CDR2 ANQGSEA, per germline. The CDR3 sequence is 13 residues long. V lost 6 bases, J lost 1 base, and 9 bases lay in between.

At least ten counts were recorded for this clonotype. CDR3 sequence reads: CATGGTNQETQYF. In DNA, the CDR3 is TGTGCCACCGGGGGAACCAACCAAGAGACCCAGTACTTC. This chain joins TRBV24-1 and TRBJ2-5; perhaps D is TRBD1 or TRBD2 (5 bases each). CDR1 KGHDR and CDR2 SFDVKD come from the germline V gene. The CDR3 covers 13 residues. Trimming took off 9 bases at V and 0 bases at J, with 10 bases between the two ends.

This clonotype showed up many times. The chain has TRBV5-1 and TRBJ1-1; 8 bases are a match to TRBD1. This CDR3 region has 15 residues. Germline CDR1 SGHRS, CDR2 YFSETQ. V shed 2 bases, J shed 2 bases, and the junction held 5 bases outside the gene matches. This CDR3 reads CASSLTGGGNTEAFF. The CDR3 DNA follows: TGCGCCAGCAGCTTAACAGGGGGGGGTAACACTGAAGCTTTCTTT.

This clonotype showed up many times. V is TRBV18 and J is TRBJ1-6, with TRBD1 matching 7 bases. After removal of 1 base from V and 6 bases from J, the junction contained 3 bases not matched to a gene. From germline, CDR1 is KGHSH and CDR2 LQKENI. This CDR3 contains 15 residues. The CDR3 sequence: CASSPQGTVNSPLHF. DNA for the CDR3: TGTGCCAGCTCACCACAGGGGACAGTTAATTCACCCCTCCACTTT.

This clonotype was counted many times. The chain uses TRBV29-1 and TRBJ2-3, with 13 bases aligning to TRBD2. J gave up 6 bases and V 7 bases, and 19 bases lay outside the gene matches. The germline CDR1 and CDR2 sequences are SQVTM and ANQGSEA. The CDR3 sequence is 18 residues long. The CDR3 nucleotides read TGCAGCGCGGTAGGGACAGCTACTAGCGGGAGGGCACACGATACGCAGTATTTT. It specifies CSAVGTATSGRAHDTQYF.

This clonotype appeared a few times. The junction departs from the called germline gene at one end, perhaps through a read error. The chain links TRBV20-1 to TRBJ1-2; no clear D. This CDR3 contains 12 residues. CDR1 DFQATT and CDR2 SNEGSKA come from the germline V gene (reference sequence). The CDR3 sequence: CSFGAYNYGHTF. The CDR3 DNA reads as TGCAGCTTCGGAGCTTACAACTATGGCCACACCTTC.

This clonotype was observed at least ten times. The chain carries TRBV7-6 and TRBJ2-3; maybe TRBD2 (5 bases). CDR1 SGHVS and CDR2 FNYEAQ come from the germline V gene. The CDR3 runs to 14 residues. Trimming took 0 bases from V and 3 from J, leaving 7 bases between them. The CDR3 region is CASSLAGATDTQYF. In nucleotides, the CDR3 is TGTGCCAGCAGCTTAGCGGGAGCTACAGATACGCAGTATTTT.

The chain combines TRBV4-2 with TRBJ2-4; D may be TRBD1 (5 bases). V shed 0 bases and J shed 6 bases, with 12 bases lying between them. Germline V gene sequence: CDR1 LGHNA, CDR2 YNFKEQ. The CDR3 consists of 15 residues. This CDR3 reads CASSQDAGLGNIQYF. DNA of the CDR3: TGTGCCAGCAGCCAAGATGCAGGGTTGGGAAACATTCAGTACTTC.

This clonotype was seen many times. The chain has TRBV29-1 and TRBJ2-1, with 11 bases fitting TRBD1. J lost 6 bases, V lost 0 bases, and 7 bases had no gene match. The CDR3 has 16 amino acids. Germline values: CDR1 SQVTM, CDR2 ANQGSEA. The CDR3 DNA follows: TGCAGCGTTGAAGAACAGGACAGGGGGCAACTCAATGAGCAGTTCTTC. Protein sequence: CSVEEQDRGQLNEQFF.

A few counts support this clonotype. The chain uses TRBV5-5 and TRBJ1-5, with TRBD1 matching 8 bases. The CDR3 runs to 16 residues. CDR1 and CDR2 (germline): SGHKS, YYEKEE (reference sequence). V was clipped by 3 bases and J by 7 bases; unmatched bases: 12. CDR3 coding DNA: TGTGCCAGCAGCTCTGGCGGTGGACAGGGAGGCCAGCCCCAGCATTTT. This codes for CASSSGGGQGGQPQHF. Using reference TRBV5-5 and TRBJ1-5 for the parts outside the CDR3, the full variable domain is DAGVTQSPTHLIKTRGQQVTLRCSPISGHKSVSWYQQVLGQGPQFIFQYYEKEERGRGNFPDRFSARQFPNYSSELNVNALLLGDSALYLCASSSGGGQGGQPQHFGDGTRLSIL.

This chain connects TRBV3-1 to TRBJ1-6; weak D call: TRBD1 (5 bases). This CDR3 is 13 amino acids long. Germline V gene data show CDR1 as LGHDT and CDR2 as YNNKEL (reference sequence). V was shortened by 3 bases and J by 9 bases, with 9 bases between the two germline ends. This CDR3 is CASSQEGPSPLHF. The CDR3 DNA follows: TGTGCCAGCAGCCAGGAGGGGCCTTCACCCCTCCACTTT.

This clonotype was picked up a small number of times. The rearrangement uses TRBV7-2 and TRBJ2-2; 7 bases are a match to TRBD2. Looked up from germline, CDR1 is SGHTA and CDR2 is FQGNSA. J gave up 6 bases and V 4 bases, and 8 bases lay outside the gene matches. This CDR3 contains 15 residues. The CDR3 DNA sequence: TGTGCCAGCAGCTCGGTAGCGGGTCTCCCCGGGGAGCTGTTTTTT. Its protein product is CASSSVAGLPGELFF.

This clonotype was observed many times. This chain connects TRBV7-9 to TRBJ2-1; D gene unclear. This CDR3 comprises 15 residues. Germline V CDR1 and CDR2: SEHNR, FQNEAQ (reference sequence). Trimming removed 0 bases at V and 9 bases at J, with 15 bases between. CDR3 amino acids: CASSLALIDGGEQFF. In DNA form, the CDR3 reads TGTGCCAGCAGCTTAGCGTTGATAGATGGCGGTGAGCAGTTCTTC.

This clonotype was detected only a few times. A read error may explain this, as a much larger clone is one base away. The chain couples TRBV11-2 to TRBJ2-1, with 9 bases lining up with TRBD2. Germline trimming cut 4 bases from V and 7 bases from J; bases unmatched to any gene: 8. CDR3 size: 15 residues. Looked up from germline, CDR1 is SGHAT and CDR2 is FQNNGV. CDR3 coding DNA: TGTGCCAGCAGCTCTCAACTAGCGGGCGGTAATGAGCAGTTCTTC. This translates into CASSSQLAGGNEQFF.

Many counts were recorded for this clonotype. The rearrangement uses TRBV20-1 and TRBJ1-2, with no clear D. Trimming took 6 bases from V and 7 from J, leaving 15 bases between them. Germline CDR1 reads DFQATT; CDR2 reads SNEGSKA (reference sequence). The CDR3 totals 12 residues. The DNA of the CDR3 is TGCAGTGCCCGCGAGGGTCTAGGTGGCTACACCTTC. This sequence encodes CSAREGLGGYTF.

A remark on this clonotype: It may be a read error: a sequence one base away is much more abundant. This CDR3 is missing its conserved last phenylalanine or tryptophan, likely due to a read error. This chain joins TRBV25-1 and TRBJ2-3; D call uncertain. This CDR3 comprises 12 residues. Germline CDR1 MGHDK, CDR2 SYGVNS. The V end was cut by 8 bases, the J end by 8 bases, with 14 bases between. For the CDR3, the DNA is TGTGCCAGCGGAAACCCTAGGAGTACGCAGTATGTT. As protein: CASGNPRSTQYV.

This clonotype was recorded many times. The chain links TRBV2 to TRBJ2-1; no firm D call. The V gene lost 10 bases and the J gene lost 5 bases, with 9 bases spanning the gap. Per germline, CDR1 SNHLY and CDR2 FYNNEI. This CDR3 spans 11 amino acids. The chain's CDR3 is CATTNHNEQFF. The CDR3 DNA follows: TGTGCCACCACCAACCACAATGAGCAGTTCTTC.

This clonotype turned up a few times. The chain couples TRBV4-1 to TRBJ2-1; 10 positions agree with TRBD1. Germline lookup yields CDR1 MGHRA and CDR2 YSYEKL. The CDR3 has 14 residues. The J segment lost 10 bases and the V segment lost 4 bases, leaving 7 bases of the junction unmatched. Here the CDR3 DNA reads TGCGCCAGCAGCCCCGGGACAGGGGATGGGGAGCAGTTCTTC. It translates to CASSPGTGDGEQFF.

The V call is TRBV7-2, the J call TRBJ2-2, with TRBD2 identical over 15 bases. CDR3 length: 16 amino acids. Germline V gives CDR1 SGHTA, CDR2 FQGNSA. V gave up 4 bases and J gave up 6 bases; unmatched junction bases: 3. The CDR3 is CASSWTSGRGPGELFF. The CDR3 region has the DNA TGTGCCAGCAGCTGGACTAGCGGGAGGGGGCCCGGGGAGCTGTTTTTT.

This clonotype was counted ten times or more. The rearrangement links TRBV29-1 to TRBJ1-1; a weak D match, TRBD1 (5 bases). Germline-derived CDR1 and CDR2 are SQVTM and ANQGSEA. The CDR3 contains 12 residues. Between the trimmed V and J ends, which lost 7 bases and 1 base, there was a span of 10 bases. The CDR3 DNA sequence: TGCAGCGCCCTCGACAGGAACACTGAAGCTTTCTTT. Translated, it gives CSALDRNTEAFF. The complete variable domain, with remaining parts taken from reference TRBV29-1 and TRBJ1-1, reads SAVISQKPSRDICQRGTSLTIQCQVDSQVTMMFWYRQQPGQSLTLIATANQGSEATYESGFVIDKFPISRPNLTFSTLTVSNMSPEDSSIYLCSALDRNTEAFFGQGTRLTVV.

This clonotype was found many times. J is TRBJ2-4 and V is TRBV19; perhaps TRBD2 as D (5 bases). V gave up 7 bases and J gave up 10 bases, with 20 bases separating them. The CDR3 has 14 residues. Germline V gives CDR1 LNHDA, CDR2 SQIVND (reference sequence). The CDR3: CASTRTGEYTIQYF. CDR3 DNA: TGTGCCAGTACCCGCACCGGGGAGTACACAATTCAGTACTTC.

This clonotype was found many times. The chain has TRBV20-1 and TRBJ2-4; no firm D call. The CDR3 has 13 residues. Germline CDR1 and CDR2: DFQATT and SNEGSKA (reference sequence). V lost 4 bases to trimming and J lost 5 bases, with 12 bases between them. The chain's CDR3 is CSANGLVENIQYF. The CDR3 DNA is TGCAGTGCTAACGGGCTGGTCGAAAACATTCAGTACTTC.

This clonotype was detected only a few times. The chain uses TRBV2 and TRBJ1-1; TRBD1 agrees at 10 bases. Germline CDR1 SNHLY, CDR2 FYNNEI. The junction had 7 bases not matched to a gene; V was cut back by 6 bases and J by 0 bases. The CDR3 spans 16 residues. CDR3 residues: CASRPDRGLMNTEAFF. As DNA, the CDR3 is TGTGCCAGCAGGCCTGACAGGGGGCTCATGAACACTGAAGCTTTCTTT.

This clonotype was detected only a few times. CDR3 amino acids: CASSQAGTSGGRDIQYF. Here the CDR3 DNA reads TGTGCCAGCAGCCAAGCCGGGACTAGCGGGGGGCGAGACATTCAGTACTTC. V gene TRBV3-1 combines with J gene TRBJ2-4; 15 bases agree with TRBD2. The CDR3 has 17 residues. Germline V lookup: CDR1 LGHDT, CDR2 YNNKEL (reference sequence). The J segment lost 8 bases and the V segment lost 1 base, leaving 6 bases of the junction unmatched.